One and the same sample provided the 25 T cell receptor beta chains below, sequenced in a study of T cell clones after liver transplantation. Assay used: immunoSEQ multiplex PCR; TCRdb lists only in-frame clones, some missing. This table has 45,000 to 60,000 clones, 60% to 80% appearing once. Sequences were derived from CD4+ T cells from blood, sampled at the 22-month timepoint. All receptors derive from a human patient who received a liver transplant. The graft donor may be the source of some T cells.

At least ten counts were recorded for this clone. The chain has TRBV4-2 and TRBJ1-2, with 7 nucleotides matching TRBD1. CDR1 and CDR2 from the germline V gene are LGHNA and YNFKEQ. Trimming removed 0 bases from V and 8 bases from J; junction bases left unmatched: 9. This CDR3 has 15 residues. This CDR3 is CASSQERGGRGGYTF. The CDR3 nucleotides are TGTGCCAGCAGCCAAGAGCGAGGGGGCCGGGGGGGCTACACCTTC.

The CDR3, as DNA: TGTGCCAGCAGTTACAATCTGGATTCCTACGAGCAGTACTTC. It specifies CASSYNLDSYEQYF. The chain links TRBV6-6 to TRBJ2-7, with D unresolved. Trimming cost V 2 bases and J 1 base, with 9 bases left between them. The CDR3 spans 14 residues. Germline CDR1 reads MNHNY; CDR2 reads SVGAGI (reference sequence).

This chain links TRBV20-1 with TRBJ1-3; no clear D gene. V dropped 0 bases and J dropped 8 bases, with 5 bases sitting between them. The CDR3 contains 11 residues. The germline V gene encodes CDR1 DFQATT and CDR2 SNEGSKA (reference sequence). CDR3 sequence: CSARDRHTIYF. In nucleotides, the CDR3 is TGCAGTGCTAGAGACAGACACACCATATATTTT.

This clone was counted between two and nine times. The rearrangement links TRBV6-1 to TRBJ1-1; 7 positions agree with TRBD1. Germline V gene lookup returns CDR1 MNHNS and CDR2 SASEGT. The CDR3 runs to 15 residues. V was pared by 9 bases and J by 1 base, with 11 bases of the junction left unmatched. The DNA of the CDR3 is TGTGCCAGTCGCGGAGGGGGCCTAGGGAACACTGAAGCTTTCTTT. This encodes CASRGGGLGNTEAFF.

The rearrangement uses TRBV11-2 and TRBJ2-2; D might be TRBD1 (5 bases). The CDR3 is made up of 14 amino acids. Trimming took off 3 bases at V and 4 bases at J, with 9 bases between the two ends. Germline V gene lookup returns CDR1 SGHAT and CDR2 FQNNGV. The CDR3 DNA reads as TGTGCCAGCAGCTTGGGGCAGATCACCGGGGAGCTGTTTTTT. This codes for CASSLGQITGELFF.

The rearrangement links TRBV28 to TRBJ1-6; tentative D call: TRBD1 (6 bases). The V gene lost 9 bases and the J gene lost 7 bases, with 13 bases spanning the gap. Germline lookup yields CDR1 MDHEN and CDR2 SYDVKM. The CDR3 is made up of 13 amino acids. This CDR3 reads CASHGGQNSPLHF. The CDR3 DNA reads TGTGCCAGTCATGGGGGCCAGAATTCACCCCTCCACTTT.

This clone was detected a few times. The CDR3 nucleotides read TGTGCCAGCAGCAAAGAGGGTGTCTTCGGAAACACCATATATTTT. Its protein product is CASSKEGVFGNTIYF. The chain uses TRBV13 and TRBJ1-3; D not certain. The germline V gene encodes CDR1 PRHDT and CDR2 FYEKMQ (reference sequence). CDR3 length: 15 amino acids. Trimming stripped 5 bases from V and 4 bases from J, with 15 bases between.

The chain combines TRBV28 with TRBJ1-2, with D uncertain. The CDR3 length is 11 residues. Trimming took off 5 bases at V and 5 bases at J, with 6 bases between the two ends. CDR1 and CDR2 (germline): MDHEN, SYDVKM. The CDR3 nucleotides read TGTGCCAGCAGTCCCAAATATGGCTACACCTTC. The encoded protein is CASSPKYGYTF.

The V call is TRBV5-5, the J call TRBJ2-3, with unresolved D. Trimming removed 4 bases from V and 0 bases from J, with 9 bases in between. Germline-derived CDR1 and CDR2 are SGHKS and YYEKEE (reference sequence). The CDR3 sequence is 14 residues long. CDR3: CASSPHGSTDTQYF. DNA for the CDR3: TGTGCCAGCAGCCCCCACGGTAGCACAGATACGCAGTATTTT.

J is TRBJ2-5 and V is TRBV4-2; the match to TRBD2 covers 9 bases. V lost 0 bases and J lost 2; bases outside the gene matches: 13. The length of the CDR3 is 19 residues. Germline CDR1 and CDR2: LGHNA and YNFKEQ. CDR3 in DNA: TGTGCCAGCAGCCAAGACCTGGTAGCGGGGGAAGTCGGGCAAGAGACCCAGTACTTC. This encodes CASSQDLVAGEVGQETQYF.

The chain joins TRBV28 to TRBJ2-2; tentatively, D is TRBD2 (6 bases). Per germline, CDR1 MDHEN and CDR2 SYDVKM. The CDR3 runs 17 residues. Between the trimmed V and J ends, which lost 4 bases and 5 bases, there was a span of 20 bases. DNA for the CDR3: TGTGCCAGCAGTTCTTCCCTGGCTAGCGTACGGACCGGGGAGCTGTTTTTT. It translates to CASSSSLASVRTGELFF.

The rearrangement links TRBV28 to TRBJ2-5; D gene unclear. The CDR3 length is 15 residues. Trimming removed 4 bases at V and 2 bases at J, with 14 bases between. Germline CDR1 MDHEN, CDR2 SYDVKM. CDR3: CASSSRAFPQETQYF. DNA for the CDR3: TGTGCCAGCAGTTCCCGGGCCTTCCCTCAAGAGACCCAGTACTTC.

This clone has ten or more counts. The genes are TRBV6-5 and TRBJ1-3; the D gene is possibly TRBD1 (5 bases). CDR3 length: 14 amino acids. The germline CDR1 and CDR2 sequences are MNHEY and SVGAGI. Between the trimmed V and J ends, which lost 6 bases and 4 bases, there was a span of 13 bases. The CDR3 region has the DNA TGTGCCAGCAGCGGCGGGGCTTTGGGAAACACCATATATTTT. Its translation is CASSGGALGNTIYF.

This clone was picked up a small number of times. The rearrangement links TRBV7-9 to TRBJ2-3; D remains ambiguous. The germline CDR1 and CDR2 sequences are SEHNR and FQNEAQ (reference sequence). V shed 1 base and J shed 2 bases, with 7 bases lying between them. The CDR3 totals 14 residues. The CDR3 nucleotides are TGTGCCAGCAGCTTAGGGCAGGACACAGATACGCAGTATTTT. Its protein product is CASSLGQDTDTQYF. Together with reference TRBV7-9 and TRBJ2-3, the CDR3 gives the full variable domain: DTGVSQNPRHKITKRGQNVTFRCDPISEHNRLYWYRQTLGQGPEFLTYFQNEAQLEKSRLLSDRFSAERPKGSFSTLEIQRTEQGDSAMYLCASSLGQDTDTQYFGPGTRLTVL.

The chain is built from TRBV5-4 and TRBJ1-1; tentative D call: TRBD1 (5 bases). CDR1 and CDR2 (germline): SGHNT, YYREEE (reference sequence). The CDR3 contains 14 residues. With 4 bases removed from V and 11 bases from J, the gap between germline ends came to 21 bases. As DNA, the CDR3 is TGTGCCAGCAGCACGCCGGGGCGGGGATTCATGGCTTTCTTT. It is translated as CASSTPGRGFMAFF.

The chain couples TRBV15 to TRBJ2-5, with D unclear. CDR1 LNHNV and CDR2 YYDKDF come from the germline V gene (reference sequence). V was clipped by 0 bases and J by 7 bases, with 6 bases between them. This CDR3 is 12 amino acids long. The CDR3 DNA follows: TGTGCCACCAGCAGAGATCTGGTGACCCAGTACTTC. This gives the protein CATSRDLVTQYF. Using reference TRBV15 and TRBJ2-5 for the parts outside the CDR3, the full variable domain is DAMVIQNPRYQVTQFGKPVTLSCSQTLNHNVMYWYQQKSSQAPKLLFHYYDKDFNNEADTPDNFQSRRPNTSFCFLDIRSPGLGDTAMYLCATSRDLVTQYFGPGTRLLVL.

This chain connects TRBV6-1 to TRBJ2-2; D gene uncertain. Per germline, CDR1 MNHNS and CDR2 SASEGT. The germline V and J ends were trimmed by 2 bases and 8 bases, with 12 bases remaining between them. The CDR3 spans 14 residues. CDR3 sequence: CASSERRDSGELFF. DNA of the CDR3: TGTGCCAGCAGTGAAAGAAGGGATTCGGGGGAGCTGTTTTTT.

Regarding this clone: The junction and the germline gene differ at one end; a read error may be behind it. This chain joins TRBV7-7 and TRBJ1-1; D may be TRBD1 (5 bases). Germline CDR1 reads SSHAT; CDR2 reads FNYEAQ (reference sequence). The CDR3 is 15 amino acids. CDR3 residues: CASSREAGKNTEAFF. CDR3 nucleotides: TGTGCTAGCAGCAGAGAGGCAGGGAAGAACACTGAAGCTTTCTTT.

This clone was seen a handful of times. The chain combines TRBV20-1 with TRBJ2-7, with D unresolved. CDR1 and CDR2 (germline): DFQATT, SNEGSKA (reference sequence). The CDR3 consists of 11 residues. The ends were cut back, 3 bases at V and 7 bases at J, with 10 bases in the middle. The CDR3 bases are TGCAGTGCTAGCAACCGTAAAGAGCAGTACTTC. Translating it yields CSASNRKEQYF.

This clone was seen at least ten times. The rearrangement joins TRBV19 to TRBJ1-1; D is undetermined. Trimming took 7 bases from V and 3 from J, leaving 12 bases between them. Germline-derived CDR1 and CDR2 are LNHDA and SQIVND (reference sequence). There are 13 residues in the CDR3. In DNA form, the CDR3 reads TGTGCCAGTACCCCCCAGCAGCACACTGAAGCTTTCTTT. Translated, it gives CASTPQQHTEAFF.

The chain uses TRBV2 and TRBJ2-1; TRBD2 might be the D (6 bases). V lost 4 bases to trimming and J lost 2 bases, with 9 bases between them. Per germline, CDR1 SNHLY and CDR2 FYNNEI. The CDR3 spans 14 residues. The CDR3 DNA sequence: TGTGCCAGCAGTGCAGGGACTCCCTACAATGAGCAGTTCTTC. Amino acid sequence: CASSAGTPYNEQFF.

This clone has more than one count but fewer than ten. J is TRBJ2-7 and V is TRBV5-4; D perhaps matches TRBD2 (6 bases). The CDR3 loop spans 14 amino acids. The germline V gene encodes CDR1 SGHNT and CDR2 YYREEE (reference sequence). Trimming left V 5 bases short and J 5 bases short, with 17 bases between. The CDR3 here is CASRIGNGGDEQYF. The CDR3 coding sequence is TGTGCCAGCAGGATTGGGAACGGGGGAGACGAGCAGTACTTC.

The V gene is TRBV5-4, the J gene TRBJ2-5; unclear D gene. V was cut by 3 bases and J by 0 bases, with 0 bases left in between. The CDR3 is 11 residues long. Germline lookup yields CDR1 SGHNT and CDR2 YYREEE (reference sequence). The CDR3, as DNA: TGTGCCAGCAGCTACCAAGAGACCCAGTACTTC. The encoded protein is CASSYQETQYF.

The gene calls are TRBV7-2 and TRBJ2-3, with 12 nucleotides matching TRBD2. V lost 4 bases to trimming and J lost 0 bases; unmatched junction nucleotides: 8. The CDR3 extends over 18 amino acids. Germline assignment: CDR1 SGHTA and CDR2 FQGNSA. CDR3 coding DNA: TGTGCCAGCAGCTATACTAGCGGGGGGCGATCTAGCACAGATACGCAGTATTTT. Its translation is CASSYTSGGRSSTDTQYF.

This chain links TRBV14 with TRBJ2-7, with 7 bases fitting TRBD1. CDR1 SGHDN and CDR2 FVKESK come from the germline V gene. The CDR3 runs to 14 residues. Trimming took 4 bases from V and 6 from J; bases not matched to a gene: 9. This CDR3 is CASSLRTGVSEQYF. CDR3 in DNA: TGTGCCAGCAGCCTGCGGACAGGAGTTTCCGAGCAGTACTTC.